The next 5 T cell receptor beta chains were all read from a single sample in a study of blood T cell repertoires in COVID-19. Assay used: immunoSEQ multiplex PCR; TCRdb lists only in-frame clones, some missing. The sample has 120,000 to 150,000 clones, 82% seen once. Material: peripheral blood. The source of these receptors is a woman older than 75 with acute or convalescent COVID-19.

This clone was picked up one time. The rearrangement joins TRBV18 to TRBJ2-3, with D possibly TRBD2 on 6 matching bases. Germline CDR1 and CDR2: KGHSH and LQKENI. The CDR3 is 15 residues long. The V gene lost 3 bases and the J gene lost 2 bases, with 12 bases spanning the gap. The CDR3 spells CASSPLEGNTDTQYF. CDR3 sequence (DNA): TGTGCCAGCTCACCTTTGGAGGGGAACACAGATACGCAGTATTTT.

The V gene is TRBV19, the J gene TRBJ1-4; 7 positions match TRBD1. The germline V gene has CDR1 LNHDA and CDR2 SQIVND (reference sequence). The CDR3 consists of 17 residues. V shed 1 base and J 0 bases; nucleotides not matched to a gene: 5. The CDR3 sequence: CASSIGLGTATNEKLFF. The CDR3 bases are TGTGCCAGTAGTATAGGCCTAGGGACAGCAACTAATGAAAAACTGTTTTTT.

V usage is TRBV27 and J usage is TRBJ2-5, with D possibly being TRBD2 (6 bases). With 8 bases removed from V and 5 bases from J, the gap between germline ends came to 15 bases. CDR3 size: 13 residues. Germline loops: CDR1 MNHEY, CDR2 SMNVEV (reference sequence). CDR3 loop: CASRDLQVETQYF. Here the CDR3 DNA reads TGTGCCAGCCGGGACTTGCAGGTGGAGACCCAGTACTTC.

J is TRBJ2-2 and V is TRBV30; perhaps TRBD2 as D (6 bases). This CDR3 spans 15 amino acids. The V end lost 3 bases, the J end lost 1 base, and 12 bases lay between the germline ends. The germline CDR1 and CDR2 sequences are GTSNPN and SVGIG (reference sequence). CDR3 sequence: CAWSMGLGNTGELFF. CDR3 nucleotide sequence: TGTGCCTGGAGCATGGGACTTGGGAACACCGGGGAGCTGTTTTTT.

This clone was observed a handful of times. This rearrangement joins TRBV19 to TRBJ1-4; D is unclear. CDR1 is LNHDA and CDR2 is SQIVND in the germline V gene (reference sequence). Trimming shortened V by 1 base and J by 10 bases, and 22 bases separated the two germline ends. The CDR3 length is 17 residues. The chain's CDR3 is CASSIVPSPETYGKLFF. CDR3 nucleotide sequence: TGTGCCAGTAGTATAGTCCCGTCCCCGGAGACGTATGGAAAACTGTTTTTT.